A single TCR beta chain is shown here with its context. Each CDR3 protein is one row after TCRdb ran MiXCR on the RT-PCR reads. The data show 650,000 to 800,000 distinct CDR3 sequences, approximately 15% seen once. Looked up from germline, CDR1 is SGHTA and CDR2 is FQGTGA. The CDR3 consists of 15 residues. V was pared by 5 bases and J by 2 bases, with 14 bases between. The receptor was derived from a female donor in good health, serving as a healthy control. Material: memory CD4+ T cells from blood. The V call is TRBV7-3, the J call TRBJ2-3; perhaps D is TRBD1 or TRBD2 (6 bases each). CDR3 loop: CASSRGDTLTDTQYF. The CDR3 DNA is TGTGCCAGCAGCAGGGGGGACACACTCACAGATACGCAGTATTTT.